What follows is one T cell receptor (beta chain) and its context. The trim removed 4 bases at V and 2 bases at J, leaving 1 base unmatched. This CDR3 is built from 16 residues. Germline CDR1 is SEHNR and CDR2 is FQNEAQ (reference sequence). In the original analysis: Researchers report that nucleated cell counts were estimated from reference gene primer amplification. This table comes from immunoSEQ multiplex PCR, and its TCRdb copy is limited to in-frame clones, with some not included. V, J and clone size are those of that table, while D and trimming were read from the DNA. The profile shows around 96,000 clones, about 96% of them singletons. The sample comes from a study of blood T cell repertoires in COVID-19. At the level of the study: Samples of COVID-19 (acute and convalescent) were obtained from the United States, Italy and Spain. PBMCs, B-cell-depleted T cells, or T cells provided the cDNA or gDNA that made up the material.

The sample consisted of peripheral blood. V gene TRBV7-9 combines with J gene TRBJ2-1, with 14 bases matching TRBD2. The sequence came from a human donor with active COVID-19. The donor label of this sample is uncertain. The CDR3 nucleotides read TGTGCCAGCAGCTCGGGACTAGCGGGAGCCTACAATGAGCAGTTCTTC. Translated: CASSSGLAGAYNEQFF.